This T cell receptor beta chain was observed in a study of OX40 agonist ivuxolimab in advanced cancers. The repertoire was sequenced with immunoSEQ multiplex PCR; TCRdb's copy has only in-frame clones and lacks some. The sample has 100,000 or so clones, approximately 95% seen once; the top ten hold 2% to 2.5%. The germline gives CDR1 SGHTA, CDR2 FQGTGA. The CDR3 has 12 residues. Deletions cut 4 bases from V and 7 bases from J, with 7 bases between. Baseline, cycle 4 day 1, and cycle 7 day 1 were the blood sampling points. The clonotype comes from an adult with an advanced solid tumor such as melanoma, head and neck, liver or kidney cancer. The chain has TRBV7-3 and TRBJ2-2; tentative D call: TRBD1 (5 bases). Sequencing used CD4+ or CD8+ T cells sorted from blood, obtained in a trial of the OX40 agonist ivuxolimab. CDR3 loop: CASSSGIGELFF. CDR3 nucleotides: TGTGCCAGCAGCTCAGGGATCGGGGAGCTGTTTTTT. The entire variable domain, with the rest obtained from reference TRBV7-3 and TRBJ2-2, is as follows: GAGVSQTPSNKVTEKGKYVELRCDPISGHTALYWYRQSLGQGPEFLIYFQGTGAADDSGLPNDRFFAVRPEGSVSTLKIQRTERGDSAVYLCASSSGIGELFFGEGSRLTVL.